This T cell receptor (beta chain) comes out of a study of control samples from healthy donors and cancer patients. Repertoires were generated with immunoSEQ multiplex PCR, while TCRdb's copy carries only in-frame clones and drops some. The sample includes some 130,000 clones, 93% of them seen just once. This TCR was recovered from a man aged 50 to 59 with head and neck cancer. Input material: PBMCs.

In DNA, the CDR3 is TGTGCCAGCAGCGGCCAAGGGCCCACTGAAGCTTTCTTT. This translates into CASSGQGPTEAFF. The chain recombines TRBV9 with TRBJ1-1; D remains unclear. V lost 3 bases and J 4 bases, leaving 10 bases between the germline ends. The CDR3 totals 13 residues. Looked up from germline, CDR1 is SGDLS and CDR2 is YYNGEE. Drawing the rest from reference TRBV9 and TRBJ1-1, the complete variable domain is DSGVTQTPKHLITATGQRVTLRCSPRSGDLSVYWYQQSLDQGLQFLIQYYNGEERAKGNILERFSAQQFPDLHSELNLSSLELGDSALYFCASSGQGPTEAFFGQGTRLTVV.